Listed below are T cell receptor beta chains from one sample, sequenced in a study of spatial heterogeneity in lung cancer. TCRdb recomputed calls from the 5' RACE reads with MiXCR, one row per CDR3 protein. The table shows around 10,000 distinct CDR3 sequences, with about 4% occurring only once. Sample: normal lung tissue next to the tumor, taken at surgery. The source is a male donor with early-stage non-small cell lung cancer. Each CDR3 is given with its conserved first and last residue. The order of the fields is V gene, CDR3 protein.

>TRBV12-3/TRBV12-4
CASTETTSTYNEQFF
>TRBV27
CASSWAGDGQPQHF
>TRBV12-3/TRBV12-4
CASRGQAYEQYF
>TRBV20-1
CSARIERTLYGYTF
>TRBV7-9
CASSSTMGGTFQQFF
>TRBV3-1
CASSLRGVAGWYEQYF
>TRBV29-1
CSVPTGREFSDTQYF
>TRBV10-1
CASSETGLNINEQFF
>TRBV7-9
CASSPKETQYF
>TRBV25-1
CASSGTGAGNTIYF
>TRBV11-2
CASSYEETQYF
>TRBV5-1
CASRTDTTGYTF
>TRBV29-1
CSIYRGETQYF
>TRBV10-3
CAIRGSDRDKSYTF
>TRBV27
CASSIGTMNTEAFF
>TRBV20-1
CSATQNSGEGTEAFF
>TRBV29-1
CSVEDNETQYF
>TRBV28
CASSYTGKSYEQYF
>TRBV24-1
CATSLTGDDEQYF
>TRBV28
CASSSSGTGGTFANTGELFF
>TRBV10-2
CASSVTGTDTQYF
>TRBV7-9
CASRRDRNYEQYF
>TRBV12-3/TRBV12-4
CASSYQGTQETQYF
>TRBV19
CASKVNSGANVLTF
>TRBV5-1
CASSLEPPFNTQYF
>TRBV5-1
CASSLPGVNSPLHF
>TRBV20-1
CSARGPGLELSLSYNEQFF
>TRBV19
CASSIWALNPSGANVLTF
>TRBV20-1
CSASPGGQASLEAFF
>TRBV12-3/TRBV12-4
CASSRDSNNSPLHF
>TRBV5-6
CASSNLDAAGKNTEAFF
>TRBV27
CASSLVQRGGPAHEQYF
>TRBV7-6
CASSLVPPGPGAGNYGYTF
>TRBV6-6
CASNPIGRRGVETQYF
>TRBV2
CASSVGQGSFETQYF
>TRBV10-3
CAISSHSGAYEQYF
>TRBV9
CASSPTGTANTEAFF
>TRBV20-1
CSALQALGNSPLHF
>TRBV5-5
CASSLSMGVRQPQHF
>TRBV24-1
CATSDGWGRTDTQYF
>TRBV15
CATSRDLWAVKKFF
>TRBV9
CASSGGGLAGVRETQYF
>TRBV11-2
CASSLGYGTGHEGTEAFF
>TRBV29-1
CSFDRGRTGELFF
>TRBV6-1
CASIVTGQGTEAFF
>TRBV3-1
CASSLGRGGTSGEQYF
>TRBV7-3
CASSLGARVETDTQYF
>TRBV18
CASSPDRASNQPQHF
>TRBV12-3/TRBV12-4
CASSGDWGGADTQYF
>TRBV28
CASSPNYEQYF